The 2 T cell receptor beta chains in this list originate from one sample, sequenced in a study of CD8+CD57+ T cells in acquired aplastic anemia. The template for TCR beta VDJ and CDR3 sequence profiling was genomic DNA. TCRdb re-called the reads with MiXCR, one entry per CDR3 protein. The sample yields about 200,000 distinct CDR3 sequences, 65% seen once. Flow cytometry had shown expanded CD8+CD57+ cells in the patients chosen for sequencing. The specimen was sorted CD4+, CD8+, or CD8+CD57+ T cells (not recorded which) from PBMCs. Receptor source: a human donor with aplastic anemia.

To note about this clonotype: One end of the junction does not line up with germline, which may come from a read error. V gene TRBV9 combines with J gene TRBJ2-5, with D maybe TRBD2 (6 bases). CDR1 SGDLS and CDR2 YYNGEE come from the germline V gene. The CDR3 extends over 17 amino acids. The CDR3 region has the DNA TGTGCCAGCAGCGCCAGCAGCGAGACTAGAGGGCAAGAGACCCAGCACTTC. It codes for CASSASSETRGQETQHF.

V and J are TRBV7-7 and TRBJ2-2; 9 nucleotides line up with TRBD1. Losses at the gene ends were 5 bases for V and 5 bases for J; bases not matched to a gene: 9. The CDR3 spans 16 residues. Germline V CDR1 and CDR2: SSHAT, FNYEAQ (reference sequence). The CDR3 loop is CASSLGRTGVTGELFF. In DNA form, the CDR3 reads TGTGCCAGCAGCCTAGGCCGGACAGGGGTTACCGGGGAGCTGTTTTTT.